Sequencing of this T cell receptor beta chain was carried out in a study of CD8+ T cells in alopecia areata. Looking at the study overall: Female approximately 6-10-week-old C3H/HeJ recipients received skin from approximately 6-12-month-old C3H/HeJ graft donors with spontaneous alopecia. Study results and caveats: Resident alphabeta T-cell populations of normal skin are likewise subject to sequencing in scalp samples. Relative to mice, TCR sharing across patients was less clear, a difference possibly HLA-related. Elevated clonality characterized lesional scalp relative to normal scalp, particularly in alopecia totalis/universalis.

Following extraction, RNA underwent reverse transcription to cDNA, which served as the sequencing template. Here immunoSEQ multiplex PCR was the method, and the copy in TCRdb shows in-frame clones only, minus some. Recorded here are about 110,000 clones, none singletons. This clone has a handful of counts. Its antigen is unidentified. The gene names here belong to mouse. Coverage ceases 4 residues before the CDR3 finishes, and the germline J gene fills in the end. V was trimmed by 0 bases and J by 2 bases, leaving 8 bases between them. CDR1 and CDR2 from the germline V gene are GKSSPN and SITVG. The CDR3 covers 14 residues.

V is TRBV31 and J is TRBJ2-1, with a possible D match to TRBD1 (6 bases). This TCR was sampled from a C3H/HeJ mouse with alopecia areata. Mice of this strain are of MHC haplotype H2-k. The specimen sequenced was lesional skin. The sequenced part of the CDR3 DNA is TGTGCCTGGAGTCTATCAGGGGACTATGCT. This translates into CAWSLSGDYA. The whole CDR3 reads CAWSLSGDYAEQFF. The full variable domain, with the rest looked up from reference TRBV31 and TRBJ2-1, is AQTIHQWPVAEIKAVGSPLSLGCTIKGKSSPNLYWYWQATGGTLQQLFYSITVGQVESVVQLNLSASRPKDDQFILSTEKLLLSHSGFYLCAWSLSGDYAEQFFGPGTRLTVL.